Only a few counts were recorded for the clone carrying this T cell receptor (beta chain). The data originate from a study of early T cells in non-severe SARS-CoV-2 infection. TCRdb reanalysed the 5' RACE reads using MiXCR and keeps one entry per CDR3 protein. The sample carries 40,000 to 55,000 distinct CDR3 sequences, approximately 7.6% recorded once. The CDR3 covers 14 residues. V lost 6 bases, J lost 2 bases, and 11 bases lay in between. CDR1 SGHVS and CDR2 FQNEAQ come from the germline V gene. This clonotype was obtained from an adult who was a healthcare worker with PCR-confirmed SARS-CoV-2 infection or an uninfected control (not recorded which). The chain joins TRBV7-8 to TRBJ2-4; D is uncertain. Material: whole blood. For the CDR3, the DNA is TGTGCCAGCAGTGGGCCGAGGTCCAAAAACATTCAGTACTTC. The encoded protein is CASSGPRSKNIQYF.